The rows below give T cell receptor beta chains drawn from one sample of a study of shared clonotypes between healthy human individuals. Measured with immunoSEQ multiplex PCR; TCRdb has only the in-frame clones, and not every one. The repertoire holds millions of clones, with about 94% as singletons. The source material was naive CD8+ T cells sorted from blood. The receptors come from a man between 18 and 29 years old in good health. The CDR3 runs from the conserved cysteine through the conserved F or W. The D gene is left open where the match is weak. Only some rows state a clone size, as once, few, many or a class for expanded clones.

TRBV5-1	-	-	TRBJ2-1	TGCGCCAGCAGCTTGGCCGTCGGGAATGAGCAGTTCTTC	CASSLAVGNEQFF
TRBV27	-	-	TRBJ2-3	TGTGCCAGCAGTTCTCAGGCGATAGATACGCAGTATTTT	CASSSQAIDTQYF
TRBV20-1	-	-	TRBJ2-7	TGCAGTGCCACCGAACAGCCGGGGCATGCATTC	CSATEQPGHAF
TRBV7-6	TRBD2	-	TRBJ2-3	TGTGCCAGCAGCTTAGCAGCGGGGGGCACAGATACGCAGTATTTT	CASSLAAGGTDTQYF
TRBV19	-	-	TRBJ2-7	TGTGCCAGTACCCCCACGACCGGCGAGCAGTACTTC	CASTPTTGEQYF
TRBV4-1	-	-	TRBJ2-7	TGCGCCAGCAGCCAAGAGGAAGTCTACGAGCAGTACTTC	CASSQEEVYEQYF
TRBV7-9	TRBD2	-	TRBJ2-2	TGTGCCAGCAGAGATACTCCCGGGACTAGCGGGAGGGCCGCCGGGGAGCTGTTTTTT	CASRDTPGTSGRAAGELFF
TRBV4-3	-	once	TRBJ1-1	TGCGCCAGCAGCCAAACACAGGCGGGGAACACTGAAGCTTTCTTT	CASSQTQAGNTEAFF
TRBV10-3	TRBD2	once	TRBJ2-3	TGTGCCACCGCCGCACTAGCGGGGGAGGATACGCAGTATTTT	CATAALAGEDTQYF
TRBV5-5	-	-	TRBJ1-1	TGTGCCAGCAGCTTCCGGGACGGTGGCACTGAAGCTTTCTTT	CASSFRDGGTEAFF
TRBV4-2	-	-	TRBJ1-6	TGTGCCAGCAGCCAAGATGAGGCGACCCACTATAATTCACCCCTCCACTTT	CASSQDEATHYNSPLHF
TRBV14	-	-	TRBJ2-6	TGTGCCAGCAGCGCGCAACCGGGACTTCCCCTTTCTGGGGCCAACGTCCTGACTTTC	CASSAQPGLPLSGANVLTF
TRBV7-8	-	-	TRBJ1-3	TGTGCCAGCAGCACCAACCGGGACGCTGATAGCTCTGGAAACACCATATATTTT	CASSTNRDADSSGNTIYF
TRBV5-6	-	few	TRBJ1-1	TGTGCCAGCAGCGCCACCAACAGGGCCGAAGCTTTCTTT	CASSATNRAEAFF
TRBV5-1	TRBD1	-	TRBJ2-3	TGCGCCAGCAGCGGAAGGACAGGGGGCTACGAGCTCACAGATACGCAGTATTTT	CASSGRTGGYELTDTQYF
TRBV4-1	-	-	TRBJ2-5	TGCGCCAGCAGCCAACCCGCTGTGGAGACCCAGTACTTC	CASSQPAVETQYF
TRBV27	TRBD1	-	TRBJ2-3	TGTGCCAGCAGTCTAACCCCGGGACAGGGTATACCAGATACGCAGTATTTT	CASSLTPGQGIPDTQYF
TRBV19	TRBD2	-	TRBJ2-1	TGTGCCAGTACCATCGGGCCTAGCGGGATGCCGACCTACAATGAGCAGTTCTTC	CASTIGPSGMPTYNEQFF
TRBV27	TRBD2	-	TRBJ2-3	TGTGCCAGCAGTCCCCCAGCGGGGGGTACAGATACGCAGTATTTT	CASSPPAGGTDTQYF
TRBV5-6	-	few	TRBJ1-1	TGTGCCAGCAGCTGGGGCGATAGCCAGGAAGCTTTCTTT	CASSWGDSQEAFF
TRBV27	-	-	TRBJ2-3	TGTGCCAGCAGTTTCCTGACAGATACGCAGTATTTT	CASSFLTDTQYF
TRBV7-9	-	-	TRBJ2-2	TGTGCCAGCAGCCATACCACCGGGGAGCTGTTTTTT	CASSHTTGELFF
TRBV5-6	TRBD2	-	TRBJ2-1	TGTGCCAGCAGCCTTCGGCCATGGCGGGAGGGCACAGATTGTGAGCAGTTCTTC	CASSLRPWREGTDCEQFF
TRBV6-1	-	-	TRBJ1-1	TGTGCCAGCAGTGAGGAGACAGGTTGGACGGACACTGAAGCTTTCTTT	CASSEETGWTDTEAFF
TRBV6-1	-	-	TRBJ1-5	TGTGCCAGCAGTCTGGACAGCCGCAATCAGCCCCAGCATTTT	CASSLDSRNQPQHF
TRBV10-2	-	-	TRBJ2-2	TGCGCCAGCAGTGAACGGGAAGGCGGGGAGCTGTTTTTT	CASSEREGGELFF
TRBV7-3	TRBD2	-	TRBJ2-1	TGTGCCAGCAGCCTGATCGCGGGGGGAATCGGAAGTGAGCAGTTCTTC	CASSLIAGGIGSEQFF
TRBV28	TRBD1	-	TRBJ2-5	TGTGCCAGCAGTTTCCAGGGACAGGAGTACCAAGAGACCCAGTACTTC	CASSFQGQEYQETQYF
TRBV27	TRBD1	-	TRBJ2-2	TGTGCCAGCAGGATAGGACAGGGGACCGGGGAGCTGTTTTTT	CASRIGQGTGELFF
TRBV6-1	-	few	TRBJ1-3	TGTGCCAGCAGTAGGCAGGAGACTGGAAACACCATATATTTT	CASSRQETGNTIYF
TRBV10-2	-	-	TRBJ2-2	TGCGCCAGCAGTGTGGGAGGGAACACCGGGGAGCTGTTTTTT	CASSVGGNTGELFF
TRBV27	-	-	TRBJ2-7	TGTGCCAGCAGTGAGGGACATGCACCCTACGAGCAGTACTTC	CASSEGHAPYEQYF
TRBV5-1	TRBD1	-	TRBJ2-2	TGCGCCAGCAGCCTGAATTCTGACAGGGGGCTAGGCGGGGAGCTGTTTTTT	CASSLNSDRGLGGELFF
TRBV5-1	TRBD1	-	TRBJ1-1	TGCGCCAGCAGCTTGGCCAGGGTGACAGGGCGAACTGAAGCTTTCTTT	CASSLARVTGRTEAFF
TRBV13	TRBD2	once	TRBJ2-7	TGTGCCAGCAGGATCACTAGCGGGGATGTTAGCGAGCAGTACTTC	CASRITSGDVSEQYF
TRBV6-1	-	-	TRBJ2-2	TGTGCCAGCAGTGACGGCTACGGTCGTACCGGGGAGCTGTTTTTT	CASSDGYGRTGELFF
TRBV19	-	-	TRBJ2-1	TGTGCCAGTAGTATACCACAGACCAATGAGCAGTTCTTC	CASSIPQTNEQFF
TRBV5-4	-	once	TRBJ2-7	TGTGCCAGCACCGTCGACAGGAGCTCCTACGAGCAGTACTTC	CASTVDRSSYEQYF